What follows is one TCR beta chain and its context. Its antigen remains unknown. The data originate from a study of cytomegalovirus exposure and HLA in healthy donors. Study-level results: It was reportedly the case that the classifier diagnosed cytomegalovirus status with high specificity and sensitivity. Researchers catalogued some 160 TCR beta chains as cytomegalovirus-associated.

Looked up from germline, CDR1 is SGDLS and CDR2 is YYNGEE. V lost 3 bases and J lost 4, with 10 bases in between. The CDR3 is 13 residues long. 60 Vbeta and 13 Jbeta primers were used in PCR. Here immunoSEQ multiplex PCR was the method, and the copy in TCRdb shows in-frame clones only, minus some. The sample records approximately 180,000 clones, 81% being singletons. Sequencing was performed on PBMCs. The clonotype comes from a man aged 18-30 years in good health and CMV-seronegative. This sequence joins TRBV9 and TRBJ1-1; TRBD1 might be the D (6 bases). CDR3: CASSDGGATEAFF. CDR3 bases: TGTGCCAGCAGCGATGGGGGGGCCACTGAAGCTTTCTTT.